This T cell receptor (beta chain) was sequenced for a study of blood T cell repertoires in COVID-19. CDR1 and CDR2 (germline): SGHRS, YFSETQ. The CDR3 length is 12 residues. V shed 0 bases and J shed 7 bases, with 5 bases lying between them. Libraries were prepared by immunoSEQ multiplex PCR; TCRdb keeps only in-frame clonotypes and omits some of them. The repertoire includes about 160,000 clones, over 80% of them detected once, and about 4.4% sits in the top ten. This receptor was identified in a woman aged 50 to 60 who had recovered from COVID-19. The material sequenced was PBMCs or T cells enriched from blood (not recorded which). The rearrangement links TRBV5-1 to TRBJ2-1; D perhaps matches TRBD2 (5 bases). CDR3 in amino acids: CASSLVANEQFF. CDR3 nucleotides: TGCGCCAGCAGCTTGGTAGCGAATGAGCAGTTCTTC.